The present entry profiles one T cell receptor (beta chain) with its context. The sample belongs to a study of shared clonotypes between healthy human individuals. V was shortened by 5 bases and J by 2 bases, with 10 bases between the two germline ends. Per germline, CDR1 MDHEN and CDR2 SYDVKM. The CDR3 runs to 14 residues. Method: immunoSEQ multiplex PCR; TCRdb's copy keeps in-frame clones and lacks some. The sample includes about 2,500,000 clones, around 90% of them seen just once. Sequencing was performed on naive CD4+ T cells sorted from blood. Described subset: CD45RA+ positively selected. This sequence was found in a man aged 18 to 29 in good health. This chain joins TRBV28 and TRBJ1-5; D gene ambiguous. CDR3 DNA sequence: TGTGCCAGCAGTCCACGCGTGGGCAATCAGCCCCAGCATTTT. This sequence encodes CASSPRVGNQPQHF.